A single sample gave rise to the 23 T cell receptor beta chains below, sequenced in a study of blood T cell repertoires in COVID-19. The protocol was immunoSEQ multiplex PCR, while the TCRdb copy is restricted to in-frame clones and leaves out a portion. The sample yields 130,000 or so clones, roughly 90% seen once. Sequenced sample: peripheral blood. Receptors originate from an older man with active COVID-19.

The chain recombines TRBV7-2 with TRBJ1-5, with a tentative D call TRBD1 (6 bases). The V gene lost 1 base and the J gene lost 9 bases, with 10 bases spanning the gap. The CDR3 runs to 13 residues. Germline values: CDR1 SGHTA, CDR2 FQGNSA. The CDR3 sequence is CASSLEGGSPQHF. The DNA for the CDR3 is TGTGCCAGCAGCTTAGAAGGGGGATCGCCCCAGCATTTT. The complete variable domain, with remaining parts taken from reference TRBV7-2 and TRBJ1-5, reads GAGVSQSPSNKVTEKGKDVELRCDPISGHTALYWYRQSLGQGLEFLIYFQGNSAPDKSGLPSDRFSAERTGGSVSTLTIQRTQQEDSAVYLCASSLEGGSPQHFGDGTRLSIL.

V and J are TRBV24-1 and TRBJ2-5; 8 positions agree with TRBD2. The germline V gene encodes CDR1 KGHDR and CDR2 SFDVKD. The V segment lost 3 bases and the J segment 4 bases; nucleotides outside the gene matches: 6. The length of the CDR3 is 15 residues. The CDR3 region is CATSDPRGAGETQYF. In DNA, the CDR3 is TGTGCCACCAGTGATCCGCGGGGGGCAGGAGAGACCCAGTACTTC.

J is TRBJ2-3 and V is TRBV5-1; 9 bases line up with TRBD2. Per the germline V gene, CDR1 is SGHRS and CDR2 is YFSETQ. This CDR3 has 15 residues. J lost 4 bases, V lost 4 bases, and 7 bases had no gene match. The CDR3 region has the DNA TGCGCCAGCAGCGGTGGCGGGAGGGCCCCAGATACGCAGTATTTT. This gives the protein CASSGGGRAPDTQYF. Combining the CDR3 with reference TRBV5-1 and TRBJ2-3 gives the whole variable domain KAGVTQTPRYLIKTRGQQVTLSCSPISGHRSVSWYQQTPGQGLQFLFEYFSETQRNKGNFPGRFSGRQFSNSRSEMNVSTLELGDSALYLCASSGGGRAPDTQYFGPGTRLTVL.

V usage is TRBV28 and J usage is TRBJ1-2; D may be TRBD1 (6 bases). Germline CDR1 and CDR2: MDHEN and SYDVKM. Trimming removed 6 bases at V and 8 bases at J, with 13 bases between. This CDR3 is built from 12 residues. CDR3 nucleotides: TGTGCCAGCAGATCTCAGGGGAACGGCTACACCTTC. Encoded protein: CASRSQGNGYTF.

This chain uses TRBV11-2 with TRBJ2-7; 9 nucleotides agree with TRBD2. Germline values: CDR1 SGHAT, CDR2 FQNNGV. J was trimmed by 1 base and V by 3 bases; bases with no gene match: 4. This CDR3 has 15 residues. The CDR3 reads CASSFGAGGSYEQYF. For the CDR3, the DNA is TGTGCCAGCAGCTTTGGGGCGGGAGGGTCCTACGAGCAGTACTTC.

The V and J genes are TRBV18 and TRBJ2-2; 9 bases agree with TRBD1. V dropped 1 base and J dropped 5; count of bases not matched to a gene: 5. CDR1 and CDR2 from the germline V gene are KGHSH and LQKENI. The length of the CDR3 is 16 residues. CDR3: CASSPREQGATGELFF. The CDR3 nucleotides are TGTGCCAGCTCACCACGAGAACAGGGGGCTACCGGGGAGCTGTTTTTT.

This clone has just a few counts. The chain joins TRBV5-1 to TRBJ2-7; TRBD1 agrees at 9 bases. V lost 3 bases, J lost 2 bases, and 3 bases stayed unmatched. CDR3 length: 14 residues. Germline CDR1 is SGHRS and CDR2 is YFSETQ. The CDR3 DNA is TGCGCCAGCAGCTCCGGGACAGGGCCCTACGAGCAGTACTTC. It specifies CASSSGTGPYEQYF.

This chain links TRBV20-1 with TRBJ1-1; D may be TRBD1 (6 bases). Trimming cost V 3 bases and J 3 bases, with 17 bases left between them. CDR1 is DFQATT, CDR2 SNEGSKA, per germline (reference sequence). The CDR3 covers 15 residues. The CDR3 here is CSASLGGGKDTEAFF. The CDR3 DNA reads TGCAGTGCTAGTCTCGGGGGGGGCAAGGACACTGAAGCTTTCTTT.

The chain uses TRBV28 and TRBJ2-4, with a tentative D call TRBD1 (6 bases). Per germline, CDR1 MDHEN and CDR2 SYDVKM. The CDR3 spans 17 residues. The V end was cut by 3 bases, the J end by 0 bases, with 15 bases between. CDR3 loop: CASSLESQGIAKNIQYF. CDR3 nucleotide sequence: TGTGCCAGCAGTTTGGAATCACAGGGAATAGCCAAAAACATTCAGTACTTC.

This chain joins TRBV4-3 and TRBJ2-3, with 8 nucleotides matching TRBD1. Germline V gene lookup returns CDR1 LGHNA and CDR2 YSLEER. The CDR3 is 19 amino acids. The V and J ends lost 1 base and 4 bases, in that order; junction bases with no gene match: 16. Here the CDR3 reads CASSQGVTGVKADPDTQYF. CDR3 bases: TGCGCCAGCAGCCAAGGAGTGACAGGGGTCAAAGCAGACCCAGATACGCAGTATTTT.

J is TRBJ1-2 and V is TRBV9; D is unresolved. Germline values: CDR1 SGDLS, CDR2 YYNGEE. CDR3 length: 15 amino acids. Trimming pared 0 bases from V and 4 bases from J, leaving 13 bases between. The CDR3 spells CASSVEAGASYGYTF. The CDR3, as DNA: TGTGCCAGCAGCGTAGAAGCAGGTGCCAGCTATGGCTACACCTTC. The entire variable domain, with the rest obtained from reference TRBV9 and TRBJ1-2, is as follows: DSGVTQTPKHLITATGQRVTLRCSPRSGDLSVYWYQQSLDQGLQFLIQYYNGEERAKGNILERFSAQQFPDLHSELNLSSLELGDSALYFCASSVEAGASYGYTFGSGTRLTVV.

The chain uses TRBV2 and TRBJ1-6; possible D gene TRBD1, 6 bases. The CDR3 extends over 13 amino acids. The V end lost 10 bases, the J end lost 14 bases, and 21 bases lay between the germline ends. CDR1 and CDR2 from the germline V gene are SNHLY and FYNNEI. As DNA, the CDR3 is TGTGCCACACAAGGGACACCGAAATCGTCCCTCCACTTT. It translates to CATQGTPKSSLHF.

J is TRBJ1-1 and V is TRBV20-1; 7 bases are a match to TRBD1. The CDR3 is 12 amino acids. V was pared by 4 bases and J by 7 bases, with 6 bases of the junction left unmatched. Germline V gene sequence: CDR1 DFQATT, CDR2 SNEGSKA (reference sequence). The CDR3 nucleotides read TGCAGTGCTACTGACAGGGCTCGTGAAGCTTTCTTT. As protein: CSATDRAREAFF.

This chain connects TRBV5-5 to TRBJ2-1, with D uncertain. Trimming cost V 0 bases and J 7 bases, with 14 bases left between them. This CDR3 is 15 amino acids long. Germline CDR1 SGHKS, CDR2 YYEKEE (reference sequence). CDR3 loop: CASSLDYSSGNEQFF. The CDR3 DNA reads as TGTGCCAGCAGCTTGGATTACTCGTCCGGGAATGAGCAGTTCTTC.

The rearrangement links TRBV28 to TRBJ1-5; tentative D call: TRBD1 (6 bases). The germline V and J ends were trimmed by 5 bases and 4 bases, with 9 bases remaining between them. The CDR3 is 13 amino acids. CDR1 is MDHEN, CDR2 SYDVKM, per germline. The CDR3 sequence is CASSGQLNQPQHF. The CDR3 DNA reads TGTGCCAGCAGTGGACAGCTTAATCAGCCCCAGCATTTT.

The rearrangement uses TRBV7-9 and TRBJ1-1, with TRBD1 identical over 7 bases. The length of the CDR3 is 17 residues. CDR1 and CDR2 (germline): SEHNR, FQNEAQ (reference sequence). The J segment lost 0 bases and the V segment lost 4 bases, leaving 11 bases of the junction unmatched. The CDR3 region is CASSSRRQGGLNTEAFF. The CDR3 nucleotides are TGTGCCAGCAGCTCTAGGAGGCAGGGGGGACTGAACACTGAAGCTTTCTTT.

This chain uses TRBV28 with TRBJ2-7, with TRBD1 identical over 7 bases. V trimming: 6 bases; J trimming: 0 bases; junction bases outside the gene matches: 8. CDR1 MDHEN and CDR2 SYDVKM come from the germline V gene. The CDR3 is 15 residues long. This CDR3 reads CASRATGLSSYEQYF. CDR3 nucleotides: TGTGCCAGCAGAGCGACAGGGCTGAGCTCCTACGAGCAGTACTTC.

The rearrangement links TRBV6-6 to TRBJ1-1, with D possibly being TRBD1 (6 bases). Deletions cut 7 bases from V and 4 bases from J, with 16 bases between. The germline V gene encodes CDR1 MNHNY and CDR2 SVGAGI (reference sequence). The length of the CDR3 is 14 residues. The CDR3 DNA is TGTGCCAGCACCCTAACTGGGGGCGGCACTGAAGCTTTCTTT. Its translation is CASTLTGGGTEAFF.

This chain joins TRBV2 and TRBJ1-2; the D is unclear. The CDR3 runs to 14 residues. The V end lost 1 base, the J end lost 2 bases, and 8 bases lay between the germline ends. Per germline, CDR1 SNHLY and CDR2 FYNNEI. The CDR3 reads CASSEGGRNYGYTF. The CDR3 nucleotides are TGTGCCAGCAGTGAAGGAGGGCGGAACTATGGCTACACCTTC. Full variable domain (missing parts from reference TRBV2 and TRBJ1-2): EPEVTQTPSHQVTQMGQEVILRCVPISNHLYFYWYRQILGQKVEFLVSFYNNEISEKSEIFDDQFSVERPDGSNFTLKIRSTKLEDSAMYFCASSEGGRNYGYTFGSGTRLTVV.

This chain links TRBV5-5 with TRBJ1-5, with 7 nucleotides matching TRBD1. V shed 3 bases, J shed 3 bases, and the junction held 6 bases outside the gene matches. CDR1 is SGHKS, CDR2 YYEKEE, per germline (reference sequence). This CDR3 contains 15 residues. Here the CDR3 reads CASSSQQGNNQPQHF. The CDR3 DNA follows: TGTGCCAGCAGCTCTCAACAGGGGAACAATCAGCCCCAGCATTTT.

The chain employs TRBV28 and TRBJ1-3; TRBD1 agrees at 8 bases. Germline lookup yields CDR1 MDHEN and CDR2 SYDVKM. Germline trimming cut 5 bases from V and 7 bases from J; bases unmatched to any gene: 10. This CDR3 is 15 amino acids long. The CDR3 is CASSLGGQAGNTIYF. The CDR3 DNA reads TGTGCCAGCAGTCTAGGGGGACAGGCCGGGAACACCATATATTTT. Using reference TRBV28 and TRBJ1-3 for the parts outside the CDR3, the full variable domain is DVKVTQSSRYLVKRTGEKVFLECVQDMDHENMFWYRQDPGLGLRLIYFSYDVKMKEKGDIPEGYSVSREKKERFSLILESASTNQTSMYLCASSLGGQAGNTIYFGEGSWLTVV.

V usage is TRBV5-4 and J usage is TRBJ2-6; D gene ambiguous. V was trimmed by 1 base and J by 0 bases, leaving 5 bases between them. The length of the CDR3 is 15 residues. The germline gives CDR1 SGHNT, CDR2 YYREEE (reference sequence). The CDR3 sequence: CASSLYGSGANVLTF. The DNA for the CDR3 is TGTGCCAGCAGCTTGTACGGCTCTGGGGCCAACGTCCTGACTTTC. Full variable domain (remainder filled in from reference TRBV5-4 and TRBJ2-6): ETGVTQSPTHLIKTRGQQVTLRCSSQSGHNTVSWYQQALGQGPQFIFQYYREEENGRGNFPPRFSGLQFPNYSSELNVNALELDDSALYLCASSLYGSGANVLTFGAGSRLTVL.

This clone was counted only a few times. The chain joins TRBV5-1 to TRBJ1-2, with 9 nucleotides matching TRBD1. V shed 6 bases, J shed 3 bases, and the junction held 6 bases outside the gene matches. Germline V gene lookup returns CDR1 SGHRS and CDR2 YFSETQ. This CDR3 spans 14 amino acids. This CDR3 is CASTFRTGDYGYTF. DNA of the CDR3: TGCGCCAGCACCTTCCGGACAGGGGACTATGGCTACACCTTC.